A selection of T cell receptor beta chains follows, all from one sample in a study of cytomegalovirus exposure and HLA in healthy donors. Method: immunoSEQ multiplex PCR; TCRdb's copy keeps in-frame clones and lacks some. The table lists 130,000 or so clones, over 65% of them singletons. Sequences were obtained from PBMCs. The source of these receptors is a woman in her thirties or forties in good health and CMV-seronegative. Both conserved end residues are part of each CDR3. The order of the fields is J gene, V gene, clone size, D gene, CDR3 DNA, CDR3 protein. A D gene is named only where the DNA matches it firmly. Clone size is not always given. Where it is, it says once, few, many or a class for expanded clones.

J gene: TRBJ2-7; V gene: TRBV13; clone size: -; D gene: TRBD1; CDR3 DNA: TGTGCCAGCAGCTCCAGGGGGTTTCTCGAGCAGTACTTC; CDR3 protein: CASSSRGFLEQYF
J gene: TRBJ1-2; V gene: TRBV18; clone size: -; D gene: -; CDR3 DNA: TGTGCCAGCTCACCCTGGCCCGCCTCTTCTGGCTACACCTTC; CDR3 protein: CASSPWPASSGYTF
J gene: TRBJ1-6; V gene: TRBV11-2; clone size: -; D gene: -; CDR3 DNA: TGTGCCAGCAGCCACAGGAGCTCCTATAATTCACCCCTCCACTTT; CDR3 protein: CASSHRSSYNSPLHF
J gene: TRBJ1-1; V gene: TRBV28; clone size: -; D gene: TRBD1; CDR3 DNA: TGTGCCAGCAGTCCCCCAGGGGGTAATGAAGCTTTCTTT; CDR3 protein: CASSPPGGNEAFF
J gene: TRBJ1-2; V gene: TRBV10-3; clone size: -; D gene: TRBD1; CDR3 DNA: TGTGCCATCAGTGAGTGGGACAGCAACTATGGCTACACCTTC; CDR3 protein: CAISEWDSNYGYTF
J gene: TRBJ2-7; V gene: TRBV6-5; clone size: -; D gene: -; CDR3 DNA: TGTGCCAGCAGTGGCCGGACAGACAACTACGAGCAGTACTTC; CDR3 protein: CASSGRTDNYEQYF
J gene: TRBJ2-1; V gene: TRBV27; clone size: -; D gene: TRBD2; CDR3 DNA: TGTGCCAGCAGTTTGTGGACTAGAAACAATGAGCAGTTCTTC; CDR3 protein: CASSLWTRNNEQFF
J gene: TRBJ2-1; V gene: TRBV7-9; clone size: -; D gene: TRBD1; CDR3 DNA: TGTGCCAGCAGCCCCGCGGGACAGGGGCGCTACAATGAGCAGTTCTTC; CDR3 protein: CASSPAGQGRYNEQFF
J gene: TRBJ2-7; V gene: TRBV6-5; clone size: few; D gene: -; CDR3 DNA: TGTGCCAGCAGTTACTCGGCAGAGGAGATCTACGAGCAGTACTTC; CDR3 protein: CASSYSAEEIYEQYF
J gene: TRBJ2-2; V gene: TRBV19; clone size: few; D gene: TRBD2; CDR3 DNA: TGTGCCAGTAGTAGGACTAGCGGGAGTACCGGGGAGCTGTTTTTT; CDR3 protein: CASSRTSGSTGELFF
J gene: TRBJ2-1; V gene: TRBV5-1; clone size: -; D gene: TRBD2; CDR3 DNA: TGCGCCAGCAGCTTGGGAGCGGGAGGGGCCTACAATGAGCAGTTCTTC; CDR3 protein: CASSLGAGGAYNEQFF
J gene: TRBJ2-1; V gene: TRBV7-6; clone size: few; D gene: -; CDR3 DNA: TGTGCCAGCAGCTTAGGACGCGGATATGAGCAGTTCTTC; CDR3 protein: CASSLGRGYEQFF
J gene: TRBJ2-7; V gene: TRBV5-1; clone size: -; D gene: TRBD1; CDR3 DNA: TGCGCCAGCAGGGGCGGACAGGGGGTAACCTACGAGCAGTACTTC; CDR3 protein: CASRGGQGVTYEQYF